The present T cell receptor (beta chain) was sequenced within a study of shared clonotypes between healthy human individuals (TCRdb year 2020). With respect to the entire study: The cohort comprised two women and a few men aged 18 to 49 years. For each donor, three plates each were used for CD4 naive and CD4 memory, two plates were used for CD8 naive, and one plate was used for CD8 memory. To estimate repertoire size and how much clonotypes are shared between individuals, the study performed deep sequencing of blood TCR repertoires from five healthy adults. Libraries were prepared and TCR repertoires were sequenced by different laboratories using diverse techniques, in order to increase sequencing depth and limit assay-specific biases. Per donor, leukapheresis produced somewhere between about 0.94 and 9.5 billion PBMCs.

Healthy HIV-negative adults with no recently reported acute infections or vaccinations were included as donors. All donors were Caucasian adults living in Nashville, Tennessee, USA. CD4+ T cells were enriched through magnetic negative selection, after which naive cells were positively selected on CD45RA and the remaining negative fraction served as the memory subset. Blood was collected by leukapheresis, and PBMCs were isolated by Ficoll-Histopaque density gradient centrifugation and then cryopreserved in liquid nitrogen vapor phase. Purity and quantity of every magnetically sorted T cell population were checked by analytical flow cytometry. Each sorted fraction had its genomic DNA isolated and then quantified by UV absorbance on a Nanodrop 2000c. TCR CDR3 regions were amplified from genomic DNA by multiplex PCR using the deep immunoSEQ assay. Extracted genomic DNA from each cell subset was distributed evenly across all wells of several immunoSEQ 96-well plates, and each plate was treated as a replicate. For sorted subsets, each replicate PCR was loaded with about 0.2 ug genomic DNA, equivalent to 32,000 or so T cell genomes. The purified libraries were quantified using a Qubit 3.0 fluorometer, sized with a Bioanalyzer 2100, and then quantified again using the KAPA Library Quantification kit. Every immunoSEQ 96-well plate was sequenced on a dedicated single-read 150-cycle Illumina NextSeq 550 flow cell. The paper's processing steps were these. Because the immunoSEQ output held only junctional sequences and lacked quality scores, the filtering could not match the filtering applied to full-length reads. To assign V/J genes and CDR3, sequences were annotated against IMGT germline references using PyIR, a Python wrapper for IgBLAST v1.9. Any read was removed if the V/J assignment was weak (E-value above 1e-6), the CDR3 was missing, or the read contained stop codons, out-of-frame junctions, or ambiguous translated residues. V3J clonotypes were defined as sequences sharing the same inferred V gene, J gene, and CDR3 amino acid sequence. Percentage overlap between repertoires was computed as shared unique clonotypes divided by the size of the smaller repertoire. Three approaches were used to assess repertoire richness: RTK rarefaction, the Chao1 estimator, and Recon v2.1 estimates of unobserved clonotypes. OLGA was used to compute generation probabilities for all TCRbeta clonotypes that the gDNA method yielded from a handful of donors. In its TCRdb copy, this immuneACCESS table keeps in-frame sequences only and misses some clones. Where compared with another copy, unresolved V genes explain less than half of these, and the others have no known cause. V, J and clone size are those of that table, while D and trimming were read from the DNA. In this sample the table shows 1.4 million or so clones, approximately 98.5% of which occur a single time. Approximately 0.38% of the sample goes to the ten largest clones.

CDR3 length: 15 amino acids, cysteine to phenylalanine. This entry keeps only the CDR3 DNA: 45 bases, framed from base 1. CDR1 and CDR2 are drawn from the germline V gene: SGHRS, YFSETQ. Between the V and J ends, shortened by 3 bases and 6 bases respectively, the junction contains 16 bases. This clone was counted once. Which antigen it targets is not known. No much larger clonotype is one base removed from it; base qualities were not supplied. Beyond this particular receptor, the publication reports: When a few donors were compared, the shared fraction of clonotypes was 5% to 6.5% for naive CD4, approximately 3.5% for naive CD8, 2.3% for memory CD4, and approximately 0.4% for memory CD8. Sampling was limited to blood, and TCR repertoires in tissue likely differ from TCR repertoires in blood. Clonotypes shared by all four sorted-subset donors showed higher generation probabilities than non-shared clonotypes. Because the study included only a small number of donors, the genetic and exposure-history diversity represented was limited. Even with the large sequencing depth, rarefaction of the sorted-subset datasets indicated that sequencing was incomplete. Pairwise subsampling led to the expectation that sequencing depth would affect the degree of clonotype sharing among donors. Larger estimated clonotype richness was generally found for naive subsets than for memory subsets.

The chain couples TRBV5-1 to TRBJ2-1; D gene: possibly TRBD1, on 6 matching bases. The specimen sequenced was naive CD4+ T cells sorted from blood. Reading the label with the study, this specimen's cell subset or site is: CD45RA+ positively selected. The sequence derives from a man aged 25 to 40 in good health. The nucleotide sequence reads TGCGCCAGCAGCTCCCGGGTGGGGGCCCCCAATGAGCAGTTCTTC. Translation gives CASSSRVGAPNEQFF. The full variable domain, completed from the reference TRBV5-1 and TRBJ2-1 proteins outside the CDR3, reads KAGVTQTPRYLIKTRGQQVTLSCSPISGHRSVSWYQQTPGQGLQFLFEYFSETQRNKGNFPGRFSGRQFSNSRSEMNVSTLELGDSALYLCASSSRVGAPNEQFFGPGTRLTVL.